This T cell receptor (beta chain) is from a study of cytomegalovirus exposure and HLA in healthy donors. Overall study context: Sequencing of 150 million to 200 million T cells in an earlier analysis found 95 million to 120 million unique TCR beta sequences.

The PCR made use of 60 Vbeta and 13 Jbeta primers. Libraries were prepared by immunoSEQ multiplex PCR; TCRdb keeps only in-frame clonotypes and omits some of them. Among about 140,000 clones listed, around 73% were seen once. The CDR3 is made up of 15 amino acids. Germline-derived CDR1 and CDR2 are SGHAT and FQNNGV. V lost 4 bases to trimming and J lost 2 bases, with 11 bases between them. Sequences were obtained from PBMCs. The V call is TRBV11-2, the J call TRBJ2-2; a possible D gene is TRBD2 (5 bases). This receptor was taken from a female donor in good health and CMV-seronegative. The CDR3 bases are TGTGCCAGCAGCTCCGGACTGAAAAACACCGGGGAGCTGTTTTTT. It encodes CASSSGLKNTGELFF.